This is a list of T cell receptor beta chains from one sample in a study of shared T cell receptors in the human thymus. Generated by immunoSEQ multiplex PCR, the TCRdb table keeps only in-frame clones and is missing some. The table includes about 380,000 clones, approximately 95% detected once. Sequenced: thymocytes. All receptors derive from a human donor. The CDR3 runs from the conserved cysteine through the conserved F or W. The D gene is left open where the match is weak. Some rows mark clone size as missing; the rest say once, few, many or name a class of expanded clone.

clone size: .
V gene: TRBV19
J gene: TRBJ1-5
D gene: .
CDR3 protein: CASRKGPWSWPQHF
CDR3 DNA: TGTGCCAGTAGAAAAGGCCCCTGGAGTTGGCCCCAGCATTTT

clone size: .
V gene: TRBV5-1
J gene: TRBJ2-7
D gene: TRBD2
CDR3 protein: CASSLKREGPTYEQYF
CDR3 DNA: TGCGCCAGCAGCTTGAAGCGGGAGGGCCCCACCTACGAGCAGTACTTC

clone size: .
V gene: TRBV4-1
J gene: TRBJ2-1
D gene: TRBD2
CDR3 protein: CASKRLASGTPRGPNEQFF
CDR3 DNA: TGCGCCAGCAAAAGACTCGCTAGCGGGACCCCCCGTGGGCCCAATGAGCAGTTCTTC

clone size: once
V gene: TRBV6-4
J gene: TRBJ1-1
D gene: .
CDR3 protein: CASSDRAGTEAFF
CDR3 DNA: TGTGCCAGCAGTGACAGGGCAGGCACTGAAGCTTTCTTT

clone size: .
V gene: TRBV28
J gene: TRBJ2-5
D gene: TRBD2
CDR3 protein: CASSLFRLASPHWETQYF
CDR3 DNA: TGTGCCAGCAGTTTATTTAGACTAGCCTCCCCACATTGGGAGACCCAGTACTTC

clone size: .
V gene: TRBV18
J gene: TRBJ1-2
D gene: .
CDR3 protein: CASSPESTEVYGYTF
CDR3 DNA: TGTGCCAGCTCACCGGAATCTACAGAGGTCTATGGCTACACCTTC

clone size: .
V gene: TRBV7-8
J gene: TRBJ2-7
D gene: .
CDR3 protein: CASSSRGNEQYF
CDR3 DNA: TGTGCCAGCAGCTCCCGCGGCAACGAGCAGTACTTC

clone size: .
V gene: TRBV10-2
J gene: TRBJ1-2
D gene: .
CDR3 protein: CASREVPKGEDSYGYTF
CDR3 DNA: TGCGCCAGCAGGGAAGTCCCCAAAGGGGAAGATAGCTATGGCTACACCTTC

clone size: .
V gene: TRBV6-5
J gene: TRBJ1-3
D gene: TRBD1
CDR3 protein: CASSYSAGGGNTIYF
CDR3 DNA: TGTGCCAGCAGTTACTCGGCAGGGGGAGGAAACACCATATATTTT

clone size: .
V gene: TRBV7-2
J gene: TRBJ2-1
D gene: TRBD2
CDR3 protein: CASSLAHILAGALGDEQFF
CDR3 DNA: TGTGCCAGCAGCTTAGCGCACATTCTAGCGGGAGCTCTCGGTGATGAGCAGTTCTTC